The clone carrying this T cell receptor (beta chain) was observed a few times. No antigen is known for it. Time point denoted: pre-sensitization, week 0. Treatment noted: therapeutic diphenylcyclopropenone sensitization with weekly scalp DPC. The sample belongs to a study of human T cells and chemical hapten exposure. Broader study findings: Versus controls, expanded TCRs had significantly more large CDR3 similarity clusters.

Germline values: CDR1 SGHVS, CDR2 FQNEAQ. Trimming took 2 bases from V and 0 from J, leaving 14 bases between them. CDR3 size: 17 residues. Single cDNA molecules in the library carried unique molecular identifiers attached during preparation. TCRdb re-derived calls from the RACE reads in MiXCR, one entry per CDR3 protein. The table shows some 200,000 distinct CDR3 sequences, with around 30% occurring only once. The source material was whole blood, sampled in connection with sensitization to the hapten diphenylcyclopropenone (DPC). The chain uses TRBV7-8 and TRBJ1-5; D may be TRBD1 (5 bases). This clonotype was sampled from a woman in her thirties with alopecia areata. Some clones in this sample may be carry-over from other donors' samples. The CDR3 sequence is CASSLKGIGYSNQPQHF. The CDR3 nucleotides are TGTGCCAGCAGCTTAAAGGGGATTGGGTATAGCAATCAGCCCCAGCATTTT.